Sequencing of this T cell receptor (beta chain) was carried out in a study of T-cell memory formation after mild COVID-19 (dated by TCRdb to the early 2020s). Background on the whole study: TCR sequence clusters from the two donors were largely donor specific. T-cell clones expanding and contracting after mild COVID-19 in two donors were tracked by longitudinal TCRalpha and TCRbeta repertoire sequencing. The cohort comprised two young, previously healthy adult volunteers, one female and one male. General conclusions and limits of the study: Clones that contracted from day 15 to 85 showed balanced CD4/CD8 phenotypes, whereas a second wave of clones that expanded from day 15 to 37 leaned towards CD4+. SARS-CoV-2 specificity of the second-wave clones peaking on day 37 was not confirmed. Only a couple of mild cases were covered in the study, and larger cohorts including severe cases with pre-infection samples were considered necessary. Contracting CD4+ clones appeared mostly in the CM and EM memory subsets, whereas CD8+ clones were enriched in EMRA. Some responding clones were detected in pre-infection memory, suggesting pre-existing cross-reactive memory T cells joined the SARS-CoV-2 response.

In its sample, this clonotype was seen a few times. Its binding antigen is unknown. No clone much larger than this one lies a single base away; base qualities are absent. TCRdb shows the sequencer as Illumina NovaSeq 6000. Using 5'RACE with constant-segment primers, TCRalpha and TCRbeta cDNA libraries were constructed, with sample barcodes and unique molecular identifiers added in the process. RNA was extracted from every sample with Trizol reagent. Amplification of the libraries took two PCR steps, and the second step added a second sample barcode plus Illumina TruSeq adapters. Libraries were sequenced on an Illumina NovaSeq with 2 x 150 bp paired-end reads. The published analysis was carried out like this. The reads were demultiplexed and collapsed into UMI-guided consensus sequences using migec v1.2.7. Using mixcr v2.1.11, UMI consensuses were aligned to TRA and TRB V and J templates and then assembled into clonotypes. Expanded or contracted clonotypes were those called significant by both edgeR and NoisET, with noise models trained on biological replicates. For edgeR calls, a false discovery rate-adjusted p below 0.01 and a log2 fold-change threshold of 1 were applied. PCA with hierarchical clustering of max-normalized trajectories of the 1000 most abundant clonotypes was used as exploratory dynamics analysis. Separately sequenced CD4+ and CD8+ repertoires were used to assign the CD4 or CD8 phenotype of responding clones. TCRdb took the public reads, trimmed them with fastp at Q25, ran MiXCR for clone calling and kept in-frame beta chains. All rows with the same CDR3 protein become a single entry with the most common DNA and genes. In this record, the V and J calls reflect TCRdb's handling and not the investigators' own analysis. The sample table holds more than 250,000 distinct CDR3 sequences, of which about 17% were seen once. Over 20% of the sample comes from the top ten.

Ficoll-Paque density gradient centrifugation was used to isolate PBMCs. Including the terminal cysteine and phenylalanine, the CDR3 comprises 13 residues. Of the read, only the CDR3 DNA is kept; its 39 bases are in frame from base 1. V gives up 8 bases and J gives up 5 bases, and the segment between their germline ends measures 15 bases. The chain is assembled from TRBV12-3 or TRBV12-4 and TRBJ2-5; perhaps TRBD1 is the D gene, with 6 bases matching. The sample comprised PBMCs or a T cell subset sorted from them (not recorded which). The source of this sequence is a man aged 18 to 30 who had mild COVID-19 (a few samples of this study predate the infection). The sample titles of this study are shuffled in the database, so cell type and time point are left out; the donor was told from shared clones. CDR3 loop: CASHLDQGETQYF. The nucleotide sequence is TGTGCCAGCCACCTTGACCAGGGGGAGACCCAGTACTTC.